These 10 T cell receptor beta chains came from one sample sequenced in a study of CD8 T cells in ankylosing spondylitis (dated by TCRdb to about 2017). The receptor library was made with 5' RACE. Instrument used: Illumina HiSeq 2500. TCRdb reanalyzed the raw reads on its own, using fastp at Q25 for trimming and MiXCR for clone calling, and kept in-frame beta chains. Rows matching on CDR3 protein sequence are summarized as one entry with the most common DNA and genes. This sample is represented by under 300,000 distinct CDR3 sequences; over 9.5% of them were singletons. The top ten constitute approximately 2.5% of the sample. The sequencing sample was made of blood, either unsorted or a sorted T cell fraction (not recorded which). These receptors were collected from a male donor with ankylosing spondylitis or in good health (not recorded which).

The table lists this clonotype with many counts. The rearrangement links TRBV5-1 to TRBJ2-3, with 8 bases lining up with TRBD2. Germline loops: CDR1 SGHRS, CDR2 YFSETQ. This CDR3 spans 16 amino acids. J was trimmed by 0 bases and V by 3 bases; bases with no gene match: 6. CDR3 DNA: TGCGCCAGCAGCTCGCGGACTAGCCCCAGCACAGATACGCAGTATTTT. It yields the protein CASSSRTSPSTDTQYF.

As concerns this clonotype: A much bigger clone sits one base away, suggesting this may be a read error. V and J are TRBV5-6 and TRBJ1-2; a possible D gene is TRBD1 (6 bases). The CDR3 has 14 residues. The V gene's germline CDR1 is SGHDT and CDR2 YYEEEE. The CDR3 bases are TGTGCCAGCAGCTCAGGACAGAAGGACTATAGCTACACCTTC. Its translation: CASSSGQKDYSYTF.

V gene TRBV11-2 combines with J gene TRBJ2-1; 11 positions match TRBD2. Germline CDR1 is SGHAT and CDR2 is FQNNGV. J gave up 5 bases and V 5 bases, and 5 bases lay outside the gene matches. The CDR3 is 15 residues long. DNA of the CDR3: TGTGCCAGCAGCCTTAGCGGGGGGGCCCACAATGAGCAGTTCTTC. Protein product: CASSLSGGAHNEQFF.

This clonotype was observed a handful of times. The chain joins TRBV12-5 to TRBJ2-2, with D unresolved. The CDR3 has 12 amino acids. Trimming pared 6 bases from V and 5 bases from J, leaving 7 bases between. Germline values: CDR1 LGHNT, CDR2 FRNRAP. The CDR3 protein is CASGWGTGELFF. The CDR3 coding sequence is TGTGCTAGTGGCTGGGGAACCGGGGAGCTGTTTTTT.

This clonotype was picked up many times. The chain carries TRBV25-1 and TRBJ1-2; D is unresolved. This CDR3 contains 16 residues. CDR1 and CDR2 (germline): MGHDK, SYGVNS. The V end was cut by 9 bases, the J end by 0 bases, with 20 bases between. CDR3 nucleotide sequence: TGTGCCAGTGGTCGGGTCAGGAGCTTAACTAACTATGGCTACACCTTC. It yields the protein CASGRVRSLTNYGYTF.

This clonotype was observed many times. The chain uses TRBV12-3 or TRBV12-4 and TRBJ2-2, with TRBD2 as a possible D gene (6 bases). This CDR3 has 14 residues. Trimming shortened V by 8 bases and J by 4 bases, and 14 bases separated the two germline ends. The CDR3 sequence: CASGGVGVTGELFF. The CDR3 nucleotides read TGTGCCAGCGGCGGGGTGGGGGTCACCGGGGAGCTGTTTTTT.

This clonotype occurred many times. This rearrangement joins TRBV6-2 or TRBV6-3 to TRBJ1-5; 10 bases are shared with TRBD1. CDR1 and CDR2 (germline): MNHEY, SVGEGT. The CDR3 runs to 15 residues. The V segment lost 6 bases and the J segment 5 bases; nucleotides outside the gene matches: 7. The DNA for the CDR3 is TGTGCCAGCAGAGCGGACAGGGGGGGTCATCAGCCCCAGCATTTT. It yields the protein CASRADRGGHQPQHF.

This clonotype was recorded at least ten times. This CDR3 reads CATSDSNPMNEQFF. The CDR3 nucleotides read TGTGCCACCAGTGATTCCAACCCTATGAATGAGCAGTTCTTC. The chain carries TRBV24-1 and TRBJ2-1; D remains unclear. CDR3 size: 14 residues. From germline, CDR1 is KGHDR and CDR2 SFDVKD. Trimming pared 2 bases from V and 7 bases from J, leaving 11 bases between.

This clonotype was observed a few times. CDR3 nucleotide sequence: TGTGCCAGCAGTGAAGGAGGCGTGCAGTACTTC. Encoded protein: CASSEGGVQYF. This rearrangement joins TRBV2 to TRBJ2-7; unclear D gene. Germline V lookup: CDR1 SNHLY, CDR2 FYNNEI. The V and J ends lost 1 base and 9 bases respectively, with 7 bases between them. This CDR3 spans 11 amino acids.

This clonotype was recorded many times. The V call is TRBV29-1, the J call TRBJ2-7; 7 bases agree with TRBD1. The CDR3 sequence is 14 residues long. CDR1 is SQVTM and CDR2 is ANQGSEA in the germline V gene. Germline trimming cut 0 bases from V and 4 bases from J; bases unmatched to any gene: 6. For the CDR3, the DNA is TGCAGCGTTGAAGATGCTAACAGGGGATACGAGCAGTACTTC. Protein: CSVEDANRGYEQYF.